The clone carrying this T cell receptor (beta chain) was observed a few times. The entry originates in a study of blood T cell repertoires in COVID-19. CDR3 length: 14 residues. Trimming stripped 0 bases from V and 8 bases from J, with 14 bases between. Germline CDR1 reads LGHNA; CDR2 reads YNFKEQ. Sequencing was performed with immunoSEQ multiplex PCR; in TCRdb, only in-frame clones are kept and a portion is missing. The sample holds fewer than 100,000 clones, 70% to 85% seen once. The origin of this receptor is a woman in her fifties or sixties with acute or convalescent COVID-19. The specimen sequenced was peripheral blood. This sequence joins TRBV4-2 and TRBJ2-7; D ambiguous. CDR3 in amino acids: CASSQDIVGFKQYF. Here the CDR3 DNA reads TGTGCCAGCAGCCAAGATATTGTTGGCTTCAAGCAGTACTTC.